This T cell receptor (beta chain) comes out of a study of shared clonotypes between healthy human individuals. At the level of the study: The donors, a couple of women and a few men, were aged 18 to 49.

To note about this clone: As yet, its antigen is unknown.

Some clones are missing from TCRdb's copy, which holds only in-frame ones; the method was immunoSEQ multiplex PCR. Of millions of clones detected, about 95% appear once; the ten largest clones hold 0.1% to 0.15%. Study conclusions and caveats: Researchers found naive subsets generally carried larger estimated richness than memory subsets. Clonotype sharing among donors was expected to depend on sequencing depth.

The germline V gene has CDR1 MNHEY and CDR2 SVGAGI. Trimming cost V 4 bases and J 5 bases; bases outside gene matches: 4. The CDR3 contains 14 residues. This chain joins TRBV6-5 and TRBJ2-5; 10 bases are shared with TRBD2. The source material was naive CD4+ T cells sorted from blood. Subset of the sample: CD45RA+ positively selected. The sequence was obtained from a man between 18 and 29 years old in good health. For the CDR3, the DNA is TGTGCCAGCAGTTCCCCGACTAGCGGGGAGACCCAGTACTTC. Its protein is CASSSPTSGETQYF.